The 4 T cell receptor beta chains listed next were all sequenced from one sample in a study of cytomegalovirus exposure and HLA in healthy donors. PCR employed 60 Vbeta and 13 Jbeta primers. Profiled with immunoSEQ multiplex PCR; TCRdb holds only in-frame clones, not every one. The sample has tens of thousands of clones, and its top ten clones hold just over 5.5%. The specimen sequenced was PBMCs. The receptors come from a girl aged 5-17 years in good health and CMV-seropositive.

V gene TRBV9 combines with J gene TRBJ1-2; 9 bases map to TRBD1. The V segment lost 4 bases and the J segment 6 bases; nucleotides outside the gene matches: 13. There are 16 residues in the CDR3. The germline CDR1 and CDR2 sequences are SGDLS and YYNGEE. The CDR3, as DNA: TGTGCCAGCAGCTCCTATCAGATGGGGACAGGGCATGGCTACACCTTC. Translation gives CASSSYQMGTGHGYTF.

J is TRBJ1-1 and V is TRBV4-3, with 7 bases identical to TRBD1. The CDR3 runs to 15 residues. Germline values: CDR1 LGHNA, CDR2 YSLEER. With 1 base clipped from V and 8 bases from J, the junction kept 10 bases outside the gene matches. As DNA, the CDR3 is TGCGCCAGCAGCCAAGTCCGAGGGGGCAGGGCCGAAGCTTTCTTT. As protein: CASSQVRGGRAEAFF.

The chain links TRBV16 to TRBJ2-7; perhaps TRBD2 as D (6 bases). The germline V gene encodes CDR1 KGHSY and CDR2 FQNENV. Trimming took 0 bases from V and 3 from J, leaving 6 bases between them. The CDR3 contains 13 residues. The CDR3 is CASSQSEGYEQYF. DNA for the CDR3: TGTGCCAGCAGCCAATCGGAGGGCTACGAGCAGTACTTC.

V is TRBV4-2 and J is TRBJ1-2; 10 nucleotides line up with TRBD1. The V and J ends lost 3 bases and 4 bases, in that order; junction bases with no gene match: 5. The CDR3 runs to 15 residues. Germline-derived CDR1 and CDR2 are LGHNA and YNFKEQ. The CDR3 reads CASSQGTGDGYGYTF. The CDR3 bases are TGTGCCAGCAGCCAGGGGACAGGGGACGGCTATGGCTACACCTTC.